The T cell receptor beta chain described here comes from a study of beta chain features in type 1 diabetes. Turning to the study itself: Some 110,000,000 sorted cells were examined across all samples.

Purities over 95% were achieved in all sorted populations. The sequenced template was cDNA made from the entire isolated RNA. Naive, central memory and regulatory T cell samples yielded about 3.57 million reads on average. Measured with immunoSEQ multiplex PCR; TCRdb has only the in-frame clones, and not every one. The data contain 350,000 or so clones, about 19% of them seen just once; the ten biggest clones take up around 0.045%. Material: naive CD4+ T cells from blood. The clonotype was recovered from a woman between 18 and 29 years old in good health.

CDR3 sequence reads: CASSPLQWSGSTYEQYF. As DNA, the CDR3 is TGTGCCAGCTCACCGCTCCAGTGGTCGGGAAGCACCTACGAGCAGTACTTC. V and J are TRBV18 and TRBJ2-7; TRBD2 is a possible D gene (5 bases). Germline lookup yields CDR1 KGHSH and CDR2 LQKENI. This CDR3 has 17 amino acids. V was trimmed by 3 bases and J by 2 bases, leaving 20 bases between them. Variable domain in full (rest from reference TRBV18 and TRBJ2-7): NAGVMQNPRHLVRRRGQEARLRCSPMKGHSHVYWYRQLPEEGLKFMVYLQKENIIDESGMPKERFSAEFPKEGPSILRIQQVVRGDSAAYFCASSPLQWSGSTYEQYFGPGTRLTVT.